Presented here are 31 T cell receptor beta chains from one specimen sequenced in a study of shared clonotypes between healthy human individuals. The method was immunoSEQ multiplex PCR; TCRdb's version includes in-frame clones alone and lacks a portion of them. The sample lists some 2,400,000 clones, approximately 96% occurring once. The specimen sequenced was naive CD4+ T cells sorted from blood. The sample's subset: CD45RA+ positively selected. The receptors come from a man aged 18 to 30 in good health.

The gene calls are TRBV5-4 and TRBJ1-2, with D tentatively TRBD1 (6 bases). Trimming took 0 bases from V and 5 from J, leaving 17 bases between them. Germline V lookup: CDR1 SGHNT, CDR2 YYREEE (reference sequence). The CDR3 covers 16 residues. CDR3 sequence: CASSLGGTTREYGYTF. CDR3 coding DNA: TGTGCCAGCAGCTTGGGAGGGACAACCCGGGAGTATGGCTACACCTTC.

The chain is built from TRBV29-1 and TRBJ2-3; D not certain. This CDR3 is 12 amino acids long. Trimming cost V 1 base and J 6 bases, with 8 bases left between them. Germline values: CDR1 SQVTM, CDR2 ANQGSEA. The CDR3 loop is CSVEATADTQYF. The CDR3 bases are TGCAGCGTTGAAGCCACCGCTGATACGCAGTATTTT.

V is TRBV11-2 and J is TRBJ2-7; the D is unclear. The CDR3 sequence is 14 residues long. With 5 bases removed from V and 5 bases from J, the gap between germline ends came to 16 bases. Looked up from germline, CDR1 is SGHAT and CDR2 is FQNNGV. In DNA form, the CDR3 reads TGTGCCAGCAGCGTGAGAACACATACCGACGAGCAGTACTTC. Protein sequence: CASSVRTHTDEQYF.

This chain joins TRBV7-2 and TRBJ1-1; D not resolved. CDR3 length: 14 amino acids. Per germline, CDR1 SGHTA and CDR2 FQGNSA. With 0 bases removed from V and 4 bases from J, the gap between germline ends came to 9 bases. CDR3 region: CASSLAPRITEAFF. CDR3 DNA: TGTGCCAGCAGCTTAGCCCCGCGTATCACTGAAGCTTTCTTT.

This sequence joins TRBV5-1 and TRBJ2-2, with 7 bases that match TRBD1. The CDR3 is 15 residues long. Germline V lookup: CDR1 SGHRS, CDR2 YFSETQ. The junction had 5 bases not matched to a gene; V was cut back by 4 bases and J by 2 bases. CDR3: CASSNPGGNTGELFF. The DNA for the CDR3 is TGCGCCAGCAGCAATCCAGGGGGAAACACCGGGGAGCTGTTTTTT.

The V gene is TRBV5-1, the J gene TRBJ1-1; D might be TRBD1 (6 bases). In germline, CDR1 is SGHRS, CDR2 YFSETQ. V lost 6 bases and J lost 4, with 19 bases in between. This CDR3 has 15 residues. CDR3 protein: CASTLGGPEGTEAFF. The CDR3 DNA sequence: TGCGCCAGCACCCTTGGGGGCCCAGAAGGCACTGAAGCTTTCTTT. The variable domain in full, with the rest retrieved from reference TRBV5-1 and TRBJ1-1, is KAGVTQTPRYLIKTRGQQVTLSCSPISGHRSVSWYQQTPGQGLQFLFEYFSETQRNKGNFPGRFSGRQFSNSRSEMNVSTLELGDSALYLCASTLGGPEGTEAFFGQGTRLTVV.

The V and J genes are TRBV6-5 and TRBJ1-5; 10 bases match TRBD1. Germline V lookup: CDR1 MNHEY, CDR2 SVGAGI. The trim removed 6 bases at V and 6 bases at J, leaving 8 bases unmatched. This CDR3 comprises 15 residues. Here the CDR3 reads CASRQTGGVGQPQHF. In nucleotides, the CDR3 is TGTGCCAGCAGACAGACAGGGGGCGTGGGTCAGCCCCAGCATTTT.

The chain carries TRBV5-6 and TRBJ1-2, with 9 bases identical to TRBD1. The CDR3 extends over 13 amino acids. V shed 7 bases and J 3 bases; nucleotides not matched to a gene: 4. The V gene's germline CDR1 is SGHDT and CDR2 YYEEEE. The CDR3 protein is CASAGTGYYGYTF. CDR3 sequence (DNA): TGTGCCAGCGCCGGGACAGGGTACTATGGCTACACCTTC.

This clone was seen more than once but under ten times. The rearrangement joins TRBV5-4 to TRBJ1-1; D is unclear. Trimming shortened V by 6 bases and J by 1 base, and 16 bases separated the two germline ends. There are 15 residues in the CDR3. CDR1 is SGHNT, CDR2 YYREEE, per germline (reference sequence). CDR3 sequence reads: CASNPSDGQNTEAFF. The CDR3 nucleotides read TGTGCCAGCAATCCGTCGGACGGTCAGAACACTGAAGCTTTCTTT.

This sequence joins TRBV19 and TRBJ1-4, with D perhaps matching TRBD1 (6 bases). V shed 5 bases and J shed 8 bases, with 12 bases lying between them. Per germline, CDR1 LNHDA and CDR2 SQIVND (reference sequence). The CDR3 length is 13 residues. As DNA, the CDR3 is TGTGCCAGTAGTTGGACAGAGCGAGAAAAACTGTTTTTT. It specifies CASSWTEREKLFF. The variable domain in full, completed from reference TRBV19 and TRBJ1-4, reads DGGITQSPKYLFRKEGQNVTLSCEQNLNHDAMYWYRQDPGQGLRLIYYSQIVNDFQKGDIAEGYSVSREKKESFPLTVTSAQKNPTAFYLCASSWTEREKLFFGSGTQLSVL.

The V and J genes are TRBV6-5 and TRBJ1-5; D is perhaps TRBD1 (5 bases). The V and J ends lost 4 bases and 4 bases respectively, with 11 bases between them. Germline V lookup: CDR1 MNHEY, CDR2 SVGAGI. The CDR3 runs to 14 residues. CDR3 DNA sequence: TGTGCCAGCAGTTTCTCAGGGCCTAATCAGCCCCAGCATTTT. This gives the protein CASSFSGPNQPQHF.

The rearrangement joins TRBV19 to TRBJ1-2, with D perhaps TRBD1 (5 bases). CDR3 length: 14 amino acids. Trimming took off 3 bases at V and 6 bases at J, with 14 bases between the two ends. Germline assignment: CDR1 LNHDA and CDR2 SQIVND (reference sequence). As DNA, the CDR3 is TGTGCCAGTAGTATCGCCATGGGGGTAGATGGCTACACCTTC. Translated: CASSIAMGVDGYTF.

The rearrangement links TRBV30 to TRBJ1-4; maybe TRBD1 (6 bases). The germline V gene encodes CDR1 GTSNPN and CDR2 SVGIG (reference sequence). Trimming pared 0 bases from V and 6 bases from J, leaving 17 bases between. This CDR3 region has 16 residues. Written as DNA, the CDR3 is TGTGCCTGGAGTGTACATCCGGGGTGGGGGCATGAAAAACTGTTTTTT. It encodes CAWSVHPGWGHEKLFF.

The chain links TRBV5-4 to TRBJ2-2; D may be TRBD1 (5 bases). The CDR3 is 14 residues long. The germline CDR1 and CDR2 sequences are SGHNT and YYREEE (reference sequence). V shed 3 bases and J shed 2 bases, with 8 bases lying between them. Written as DNA, the CDR3 is TGTGCCAGCAGCTCGACAGCCAACACCGGGGAGCTGTTTTTT. Protein sequence: CASSSTANTGELFF. Supplemented by reference TRBV5-4 and TRBJ2-2, the full variable domain reads ETGVTQSPTHLIKTRGQQVTLRCSSQSGHNTVSWYQQALGQGPQFIFQYYREEENGRGNFPPRFSGLQFPNYSSELNVNALELDDSALYLCASSSTANTGELFFGEGSRLTVL.

The gene calls are TRBV2 and TRBJ2-2, with D possibly being TRBD1 or TRBD2 (5 bases each). The CDR3 length is 14 residues. CDR1 and CDR2 from the germline V gene are SNHLY and FYNNEI. Trimming stripped 8 bases from V and 0 bases from J, with 10 bases between. CDR3 sequence reads: CASGGFANTGELFF. The CDR3 region has the DNA TGTGCCAGCGGGGGTTTCGCGAACACCGGGGAGCTGTTTTTT.

This clone is a singleton in its sample. The V gene is TRBV4-1, the J gene TRBJ1-2, with a weak D call TRBD1 (5 bases). This CDR3 is 14 amino acids long. V was trimmed by 0 bases and J by 6 bases, leaving 11 bases between them. From germline, CDR1 is MGHRA and CDR2 YSYEKL. Here the CDR3 DNA reads TGCGCCAGCAGCCAAGATCCGGGGCCCCATGGCTACACCTTC. Protein: CASSQDPGPHGYTF.

J is TRBJ1-2 and V is TRBV7-9; D unclear. The ends were cut back, 5 bases at V and 6 bases at J, with 16 bases in the middle. The germline V gene encodes CDR1 SEHNR and CDR2 FQNEAQ (reference sequence). There are 14 residues in the CDR3. CDR3 in DNA: TGTGCCAGCAGCCTCCAAGGCCCCCTTAATGGCTACACCTTC. It yields the protein CASSLQGPLNGYTF.

This chain joins TRBV18 and TRBJ1-1, with a weak D call TRBD1 (5 bases). The CDR3 spans 17 residues. V lost 3 bases, J lost 3 bases, and 20 bases lay in between. CDR1 and CDR2 (germline): KGHSH, LQKENI. The CDR3 region is CASSPSLVKGEDTEAFF. The CDR3 DNA reads as TGTGCCAGCTCACCCTCACTCGTGAAAGGGGAGGACACTGAAGCTTTCTTT.

This clone appeared a few times. Other DNA sequences in the same sample also yield this CDR3. J is TRBJ2-6 and V is TRBV6-5; weak D call: TRBD1 (5 bases). This CDR3 comprises 15 residues. The germline V and J ends were trimmed by 2 bases and 0 bases, with 5 bases remaining between them. Germline-derived CDR1 and CDR2 are MNHEY and SVGAGI. CDR3 nucleotide sequence: TGTGCCAGCAGTTACGACAGCTCTGGGGCCAACGTCCTGACTTTC. Protein sequence: CASSYDSSGANVLTF.

The chain recombines TRBV4-3 with TRBJ2-1; D unclear. Germline V CDR1 and CDR2: LGHNA, YSLEER. CDR3 size: 14 residues. Trimming stripped 0 bases from V and 10 bases from J, with 13 bases between. The CDR3 bases are TGCGCCAGCAGCCAAGACGTTCATACCGCAGAGCAGTTCTTC. Encoded protein: CASSQDVHTAEQFF.

This clone was counted a single time. The chain recombines TRBV5-6 with TRBJ2-7; D is undetermined. From germline, CDR1 is SGHDT and CDR2 YYEEEE. CDR3 length: 13 amino acids. V dropped 1 base and J dropped 6 bases, with 11 bases sitting between them. CDR3 bases: TGTGCCAGCAGCTTGATAGGCCAGAGCGAGCAGTACTTC. Translated: CASSLIGQSEQYF. Full variable domain (outside the CDR3, taken from reference TRBV5-6 and TRBJ2-7): DAGVTQSPTHLIKTRGQQVTLRCSPKSGHDTVSWYQQALGQGPQFIFQYYEEEERQRGNFPDRFSGHQFPNYSSELNVNALLLGDSALYLCASSLIGQSEQYFGPGTRLTVT.

With respect to this clone: Other nucleotide sequences in the sample specify the same CDR3. V and J are TRBV7-9 and TRBJ1-1; D remains ambiguous. The CDR3 is made up of 13 amino acids. CDR1 and CDR2 from the germline V gene are SEHNR and FQNEAQ (reference sequence). V was shortened by 6 bases and J by 0 bases, with 8 bases between the two germline ends. The CDR3 nucleotides read TGTGCCAGCAGTCTCCAGGTGAACACTGAAGCTTTCTTT. Translated: CASSLQVNTEAFF.

The V gene is TRBV27, the J gene TRBJ2-7; D not resolved. The CDR3 contains 13 residues. V was cut by 4 bases and J by 0 bases, with 7 bases left in between. Looked up from germline, CDR1 is MNHEY and CDR2 is SMNVEV (reference sequence). The CDR3 DNA reads TGTGCCAGCAGTTCCCTCCTCTCCTACGAGCAGTACTTC. Translated: CASSSLLSYEQYF.

This clone came up once. J is TRBJ2-7 and V is TRBV7-8; no definite D call. Trimming left V 5 bases short and J 6 bases short, with 8 bases between. CDR1 SGHVS and CDR2 FQNEAQ come from the germline V gene. CDR3 length: 11 residues. The CDR3 bases are TGTGCCAGCAGCCAAGCAGGCGAGCAGTACTTC. Its translation is CASSQAGEQYF.

The chain joins TRBV30 to TRBJ1-1; D might be TRBD1 (6 bases). This CDR3 is built from 15 residues. Trimming shortened V by 5 bases and J by 3 bases, and 19 bases separated the two germline ends. Germline values: CDR1 GTSNPN, CDR2 SVGIG (reference sequence). In DNA, the CDR3 is TGTGCCTGGGTCCCTAAGGGGGGGCCGGACACTGAAGCTTTCTTT. Its translation is CAWVPKGGPDTEAFF.

V usage is TRBV21-1 and J usage is TRBJ1-5. TRBV21-1 corresponds to a pseudogene. This CDR3 has 18 residues. CDR3 DNA: TGTGCCAGCAGCAAAGCGCGGCCCGCTTGGGTGGGCAATCAGCCCCAGCATTTT. It specifies CASSKARPAWVGNQPQHF.

The gene calls are TRBV27 and TRBJ2-7, with D maybe TRBD1 (7 bases). The CDR3 loop spans 21 amino acids. V gave up 5 bases and J gave up 4 bases, with 36 bases separating them. CDR1 and CDR2 (germline): MNHEY, SMNVEV (reference sequence). The CDR3 loop reads CASSERPGTEVIPGVGYEQYF. The CDR3, as DNA: TGTGCCAGCAGTGAACGTCCTGGGACAGAGGTAATCCCGGGGGTTGGATACGAGCAGTACTTC.

The chain combines TRBV6-5 with TRBJ2-7; unclear D gene. There are 13 residues in the CDR3. Germline V gene sequence: CDR1 MNHEY, CDR2 SVGAGI. V lost 2 bases, J lost 2 bases, and 7 bases lay in between. In DNA form, the CDR3 reads TGTGCCAGCAGTTACACCGCAGCCTACGAGCAGTACTTC. Its translation is CASSYTAAYEQYF.

The CDR3 here is CAISELAPVSYNEQFF. CDR3 nucleotide sequence: TGTGCCATCAGTGAGTTAGCGCCCGTCTCCTACAATGAGCAGTTCTTC. The chain links TRBV10-3 to TRBJ2-1, with D perhaps matching TRBD2 (5 bases). The CDR3 covers 16 residues. Deletions cut 1 base from V and 0 bases from J, with 10 bases between. Germline V gene lookup returns CDR1 ENHRY and CDR2 SYGVKD.

This clone appeared once. CDR3 nucleotide sequence: TGTGCCAGTGGACCGTGGGGCGAGCAGTACTTC. Its translation is CASGPWGEQYF. The chain employs TRBV28 and TRBJ2-7; D gene unclear. Germline V CDR1 and CDR2: MDHEN, SYDVKM. The CDR3 consists of 11 residues. V was clipped by 9 bases and J by 6 bases, with 12 bases between them.

The chain couples TRBV4-1 to TRBJ1-4; D might be TRBD1 (5 bases). This CDR3 is 13 amino acids long. Trimming removed 4 bases at V and 7 bases at J, with 10 bases between. CDR1 and CDR2 (germline): MGHRA, YSYEKL. The CDR3 bases are TGCGCCAGCAGCCCCACCGGGGCTGAAAAACTGTTTTTT. It encodes CASSPTGAEKLFF.